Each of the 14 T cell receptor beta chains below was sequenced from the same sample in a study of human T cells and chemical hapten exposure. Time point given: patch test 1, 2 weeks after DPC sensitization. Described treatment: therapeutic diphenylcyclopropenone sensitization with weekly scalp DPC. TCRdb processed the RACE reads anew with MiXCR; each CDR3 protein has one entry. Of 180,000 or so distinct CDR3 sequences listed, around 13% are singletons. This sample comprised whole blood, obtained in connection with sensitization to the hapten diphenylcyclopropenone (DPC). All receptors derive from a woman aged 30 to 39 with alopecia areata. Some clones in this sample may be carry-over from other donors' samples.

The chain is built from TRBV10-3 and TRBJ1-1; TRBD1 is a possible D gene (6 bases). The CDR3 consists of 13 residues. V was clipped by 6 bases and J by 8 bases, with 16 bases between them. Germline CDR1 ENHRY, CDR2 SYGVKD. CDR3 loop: CAISRQVLGEAFF. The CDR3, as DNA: TGTGCCATCAGCCGACAGGTGTTGGGGGAAGCTTTCTTT.

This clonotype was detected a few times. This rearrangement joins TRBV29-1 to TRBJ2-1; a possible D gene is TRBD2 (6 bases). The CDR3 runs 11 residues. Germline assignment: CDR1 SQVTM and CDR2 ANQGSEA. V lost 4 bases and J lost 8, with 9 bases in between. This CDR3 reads CSVVGGDEQFF. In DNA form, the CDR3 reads TGCAGCGTTGTCGGGGGAGATGAGCAGTTCTTC.

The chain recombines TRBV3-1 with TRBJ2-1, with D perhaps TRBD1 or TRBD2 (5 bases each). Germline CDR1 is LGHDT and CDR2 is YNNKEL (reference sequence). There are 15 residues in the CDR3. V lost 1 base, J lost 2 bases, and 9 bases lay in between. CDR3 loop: CASSQGGGPYNEQFF. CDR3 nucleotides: TGTGCCAGCAGCCAAGGTGGGGGTCCCTACAATGAGCAGTTCTTC.

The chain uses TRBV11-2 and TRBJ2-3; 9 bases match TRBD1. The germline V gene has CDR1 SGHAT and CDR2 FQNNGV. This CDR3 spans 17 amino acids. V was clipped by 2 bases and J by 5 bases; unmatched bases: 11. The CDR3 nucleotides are TGTGCCAGCAGCTTACGAGGACAGGGGCTCTACGAAGATACGCAGTATTTT. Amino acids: CASSLRGQGLYEDTQYF.

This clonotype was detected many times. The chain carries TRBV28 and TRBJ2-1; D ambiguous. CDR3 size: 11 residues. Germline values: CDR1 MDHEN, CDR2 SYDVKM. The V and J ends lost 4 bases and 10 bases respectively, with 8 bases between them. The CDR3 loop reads CASSSMGEQFF. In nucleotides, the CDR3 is TGTGCCAGCAGTTCGATGGGGGAGCAGTTCTTC.

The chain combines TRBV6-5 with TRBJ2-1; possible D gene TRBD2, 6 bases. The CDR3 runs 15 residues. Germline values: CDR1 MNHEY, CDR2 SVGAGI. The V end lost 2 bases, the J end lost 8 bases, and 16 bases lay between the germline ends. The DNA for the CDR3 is TGTGCCAGCAGTTACCGGGGAGGCAGAGTCGATGAGCAGTTCTTC. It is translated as CASSYRGGRVDEQFF.

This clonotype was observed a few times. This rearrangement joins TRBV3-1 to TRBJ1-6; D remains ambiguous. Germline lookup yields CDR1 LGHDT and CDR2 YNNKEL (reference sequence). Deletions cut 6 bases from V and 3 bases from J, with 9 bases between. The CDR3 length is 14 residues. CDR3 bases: TGTGCCAGCAGAGAGAATAACTATAATTCACCCCTCCACTTT. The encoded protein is CASRENNYNSPLHF.

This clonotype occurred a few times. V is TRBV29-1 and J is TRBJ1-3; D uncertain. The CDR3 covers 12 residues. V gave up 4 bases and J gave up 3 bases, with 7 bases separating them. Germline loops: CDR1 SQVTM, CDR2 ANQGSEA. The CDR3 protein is CSVGVDGNTIYF. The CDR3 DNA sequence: TGCAGCGTTGGGGTCGATGGAAACACCATATATTTT.

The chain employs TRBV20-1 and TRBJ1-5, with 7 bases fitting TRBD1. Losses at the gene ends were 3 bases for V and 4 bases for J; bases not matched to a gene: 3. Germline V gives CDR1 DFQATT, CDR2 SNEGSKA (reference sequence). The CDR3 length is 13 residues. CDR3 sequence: CSASTGVNQPQHF. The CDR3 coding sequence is TGCAGTGCTAGTACAGGGGTAAATCAGCCCCAGCATTTT.

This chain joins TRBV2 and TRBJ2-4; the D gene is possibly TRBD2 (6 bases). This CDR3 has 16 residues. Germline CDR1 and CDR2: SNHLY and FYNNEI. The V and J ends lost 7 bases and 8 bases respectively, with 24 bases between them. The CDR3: CASTTGGTLLGDIQYF. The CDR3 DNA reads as TGTGCCAGCACCACCGGCGGGACTCTGCTGGGGGACATTCAGTACTTC.

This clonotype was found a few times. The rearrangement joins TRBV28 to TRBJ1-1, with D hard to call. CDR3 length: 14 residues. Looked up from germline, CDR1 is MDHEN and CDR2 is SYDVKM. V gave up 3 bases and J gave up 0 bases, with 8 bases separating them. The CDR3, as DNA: TGTGCCAGCAGTTTCGGCCAGGTGAACACTGAAGCTTTCTTT. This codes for CASSFGQVNTEAFF.

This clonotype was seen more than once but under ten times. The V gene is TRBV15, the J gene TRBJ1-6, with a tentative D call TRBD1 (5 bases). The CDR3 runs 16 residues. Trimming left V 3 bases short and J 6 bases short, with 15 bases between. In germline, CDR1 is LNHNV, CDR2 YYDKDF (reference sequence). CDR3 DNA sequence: TGTGCCACCAGCAGCTACAGGACTACGGGTAATTCACCCCTCCACTTT. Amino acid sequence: CATSSYRTTGNSPLHF.

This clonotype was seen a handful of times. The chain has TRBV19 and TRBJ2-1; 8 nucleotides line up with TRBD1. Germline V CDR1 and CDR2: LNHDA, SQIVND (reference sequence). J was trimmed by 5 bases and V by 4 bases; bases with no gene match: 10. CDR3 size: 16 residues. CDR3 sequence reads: CASSTPDRVADNEQFF. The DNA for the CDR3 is TGTGCCAGTAGTACTCCGGACAGGGTCGCGGACAATGAGCAGTTCTTC.

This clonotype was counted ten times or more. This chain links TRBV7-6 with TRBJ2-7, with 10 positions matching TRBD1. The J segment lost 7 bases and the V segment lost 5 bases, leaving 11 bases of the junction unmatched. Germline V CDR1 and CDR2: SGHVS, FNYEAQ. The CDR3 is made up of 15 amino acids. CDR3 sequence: CASSRGQGGTGEQYF. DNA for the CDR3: TGTGCCAGCAGCCGAGGACAGGGGGGTACAGGGGAGCAGTACTTC.